This T cell receptor (beta chain) was captured in a study of response to subunit inactivated influenza vaccine. Trimming cost V 3 bases and J 1 base; bases outside gene matches: 3. CDR3 length: 15 residues. CDR1 is MDHEN and CDR2 is SYDVKM in the germline V gene. TCRdb reprocessed the RT-PCR reads via MiXCR and lists one record per CDR3 protein. The sample has approximately 570,000 distinct CDR3 sequences, approximately 7.6% seen once. Sequenced here: PBMCs from blood, sampled 23 to 25 months after vaccination. This clonotype was obtained from a man aged 45 to 70 who received an inactivated influenza vaccine. This sequence joins TRBV28 and TRBJ2-1; 7 nucleotides align to TRBD2. CDR3 residues: CASSFSSGSYNEQFF. CDR3 DNA: TGTGCCAGCAGTTTTTCTAGCGGTTCCTACAATGAGCAGTTCTTC. Full variable domain (rest looked up from reference TRBV28 and TRBJ2-1): DVKVTQSSRYLVKRTGEKVFLECVQDMDHENMFWYRQDPGLGLRLIYFSYDVKMKEKGDIPEGYSVSREKKERFSLILESASTNQTSMYLCASSFSSGSYNEQFFGPGTRLTVL.